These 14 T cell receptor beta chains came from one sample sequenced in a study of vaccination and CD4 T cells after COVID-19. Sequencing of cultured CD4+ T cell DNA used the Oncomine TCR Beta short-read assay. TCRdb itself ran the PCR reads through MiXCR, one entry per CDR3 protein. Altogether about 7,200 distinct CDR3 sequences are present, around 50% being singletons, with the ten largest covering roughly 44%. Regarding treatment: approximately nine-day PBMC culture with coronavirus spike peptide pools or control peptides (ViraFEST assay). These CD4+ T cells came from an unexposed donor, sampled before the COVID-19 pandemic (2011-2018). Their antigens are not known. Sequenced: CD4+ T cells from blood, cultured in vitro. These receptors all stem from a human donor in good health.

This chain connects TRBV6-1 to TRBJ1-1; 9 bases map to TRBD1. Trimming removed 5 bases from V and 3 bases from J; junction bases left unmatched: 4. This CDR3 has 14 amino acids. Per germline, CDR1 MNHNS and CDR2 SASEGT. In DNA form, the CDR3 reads TGTGCCAGCAGTCCCACAGGGGGCTACACTGAAGCTTTCTTT. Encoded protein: CASSPTGGYTEAFF.

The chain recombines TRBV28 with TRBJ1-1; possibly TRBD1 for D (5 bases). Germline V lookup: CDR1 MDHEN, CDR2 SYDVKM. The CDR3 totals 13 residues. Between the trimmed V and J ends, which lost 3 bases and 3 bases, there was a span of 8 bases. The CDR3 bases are TGTGCCAGCAGTTTGTTGGGGCACACTGAAGCTTTCTTT. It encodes CASSLLGHTEAFF.

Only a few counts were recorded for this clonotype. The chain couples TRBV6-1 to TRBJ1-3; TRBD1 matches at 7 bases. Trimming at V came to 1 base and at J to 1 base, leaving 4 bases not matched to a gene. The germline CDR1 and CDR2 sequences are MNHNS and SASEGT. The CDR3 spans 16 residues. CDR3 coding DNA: TGTGCCAGCAGTGAAGGCCAGGGGGTATCTGGAAACACCATATATTTT. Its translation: CASSEGQGVSGNTIYF.

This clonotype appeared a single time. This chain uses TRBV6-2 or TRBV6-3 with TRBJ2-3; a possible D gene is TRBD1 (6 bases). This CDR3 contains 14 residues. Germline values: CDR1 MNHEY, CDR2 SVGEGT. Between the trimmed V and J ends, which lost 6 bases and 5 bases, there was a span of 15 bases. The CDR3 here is CASRNRVGGDTQYF. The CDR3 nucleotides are TGTGCCAGCAGGAACAGGGTTGGAGGAGATACGCAGTATTTT.

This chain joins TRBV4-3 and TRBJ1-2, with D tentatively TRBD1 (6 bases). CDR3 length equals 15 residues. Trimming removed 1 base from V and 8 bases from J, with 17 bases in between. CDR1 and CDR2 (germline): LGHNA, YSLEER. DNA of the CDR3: TGCGCCAGCAGCCAAGGTTATAGGGCAGGGGAAGGCTACACCTTC. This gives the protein CASSQGYRAGEGYTF.

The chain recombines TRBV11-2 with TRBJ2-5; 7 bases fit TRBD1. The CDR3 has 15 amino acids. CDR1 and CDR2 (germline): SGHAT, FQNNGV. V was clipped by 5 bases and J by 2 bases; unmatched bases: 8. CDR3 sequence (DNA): TGTGCCAGCAGCCTCGCAGGGGGACCGCAAGAGACCCAGTACTTC. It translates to CASSLAGGPQETQYF.

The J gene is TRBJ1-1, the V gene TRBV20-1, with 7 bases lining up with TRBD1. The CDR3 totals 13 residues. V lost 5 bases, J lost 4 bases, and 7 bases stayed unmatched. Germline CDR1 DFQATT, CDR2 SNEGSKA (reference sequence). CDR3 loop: CSAGGGWGTEAFF. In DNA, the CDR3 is TGCAGTGCTGGAGGGGGCTGGGGCACTGAAGCTTTCTTT.

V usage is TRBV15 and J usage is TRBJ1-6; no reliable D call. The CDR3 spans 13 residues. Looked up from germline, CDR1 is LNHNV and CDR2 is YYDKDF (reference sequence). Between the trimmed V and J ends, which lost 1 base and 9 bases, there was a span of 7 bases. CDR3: CATSRGFGSPLHF. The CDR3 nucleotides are TGTGCCACCAGCAGAGGATTCGGTTCACCCCTCCACTTT. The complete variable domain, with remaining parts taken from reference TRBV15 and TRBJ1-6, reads DAMVIQNPRYQVTQFGKPVTLSCSQTLNHNVMYWYQQKSSQAPKLLFHYYDKDFNNEADTPDNFQSRRPNTSFCFLDIRSPGLGDTAMYLCATSRGFGSPLHFGNGTRLTVT.

The CDR3 loop is CASSEKRLSPLHF. The CDR3 region has the DNA TGTGCCAGCAGTGAAAAGAGACTATCACCCCTCCACTTT. V usage is TRBV6-1 and J usage is TRBJ1-6; no reliable D call. The CDR3 has 13 amino acids. In germline, CDR1 is MNHNS, CDR2 SASEGT. V gave up 2 bases and J gave up 10 bases, with 9 bases separating them.

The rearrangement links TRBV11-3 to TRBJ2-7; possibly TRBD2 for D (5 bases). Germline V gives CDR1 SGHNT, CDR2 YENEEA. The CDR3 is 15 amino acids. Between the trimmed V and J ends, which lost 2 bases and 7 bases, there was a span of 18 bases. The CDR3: CASSLNVASRGEQYF. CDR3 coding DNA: TGTGCCAGCAGCTTAAACGTCGCGAGCCGGGGAGAGCAGTACTTC.

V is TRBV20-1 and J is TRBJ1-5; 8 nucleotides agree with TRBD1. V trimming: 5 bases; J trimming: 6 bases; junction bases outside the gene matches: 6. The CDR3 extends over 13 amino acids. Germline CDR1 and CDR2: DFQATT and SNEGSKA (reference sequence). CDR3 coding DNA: TGCAGTGCTGGGACAGGAGGCAGTCAGCCCCAGCATTTT. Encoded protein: CSAGTGGSQPQHF.

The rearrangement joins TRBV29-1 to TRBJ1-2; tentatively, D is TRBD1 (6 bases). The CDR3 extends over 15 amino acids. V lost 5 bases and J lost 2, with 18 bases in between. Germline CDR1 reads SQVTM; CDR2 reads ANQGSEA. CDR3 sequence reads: CSVSGESQSNYGYTF. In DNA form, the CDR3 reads TGCAGCGTTTCAGGGGAGAGTCAATCCAACTATGGCTACACCTTC. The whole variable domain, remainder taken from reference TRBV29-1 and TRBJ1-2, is SAVISQKPSRDICQRGTSLTIQCQVDSQVTMMFWYRQQPGQSLTLIATANQGSEATYESGFVIDKFPISRPNLTFSTLTVSNMSPEDSSIYLCSVSGESQSNYGYTFGSGTRLTVV.

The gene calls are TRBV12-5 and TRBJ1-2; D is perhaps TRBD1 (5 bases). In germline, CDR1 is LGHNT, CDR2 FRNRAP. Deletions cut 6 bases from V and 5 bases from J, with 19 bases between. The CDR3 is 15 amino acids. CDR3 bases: TGTGCTAGTGGCGATACGACAGCCCCGCAGTATGGCTACACCTTC. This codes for CASGDTTAPQYGYTF.

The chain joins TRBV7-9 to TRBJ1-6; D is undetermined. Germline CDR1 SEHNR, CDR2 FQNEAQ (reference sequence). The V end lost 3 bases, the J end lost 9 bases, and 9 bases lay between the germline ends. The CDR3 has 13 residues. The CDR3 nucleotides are TGTGCCAGCAGCTTCCAGGAAAGTTCACCCCTCCACTTT. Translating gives CASSFQESSPLHF.